The 4 T cell receptor beta chains below all came from one sample that was sequenced in a study of T-cell reconstitution after alpha-beta-depleted transplantation in children. Unique molecular identifiers were used in preparing the TCRbeta library. TCRdb passed the PCR reads through MiXCR, listing each CDR3 protein once. The table shows roughly 200,000 distinct CDR3 sequences, with approximately 8% occurring only once. The starting material was PBMCs, mostly from graft donor cells, obtained 360 days after TCRalphabeta/CD19-depleted stem cell transplant. These TCRs come from a male patient aged 2-15 years who had a stem cell transplant for acute myeloid leukemia, so the T cells may come from the graft donor.

The table lists this clonotype with a few counts. The chain has TRBV5-1 and TRBJ2-1; D call uncertain. Germline V gives CDR1 SGHRS, CDR2 YFSETQ. With 2 bases removed from V and 5 bases from J, the gap between germline ends came to 8 bases. The CDR3 is 13 residues long. The chain's CDR3 is CASSFVYNNEQFF. DNA for the CDR3: TGCGCCAGCAGCTTTGTATATAACAATGAGCAGTTCTTC.

CDR3: CASSLMAGLAGANVLTF. CDR3 bases: TGTGCCAGCAGCTTAATGGCAGGCCTCGCTGGGGCCAACGTCCTGACTTTC. The rearrangement uses TRBV7-3 and TRBJ2-6; unclear D gene. Trimming took off 1 base at V and 2 bases at J, with 12 bases between the two ends. CDR3 length: 17 residues. Germline V gives CDR1 SGHTA, CDR2 FQGTGA.

This clonotype was observed a handful of times. The chain's CDR3 is CASSPGQQETQYF. Here the CDR3 DNA reads TGCGCCAGCAGCCCGGGACAGCAAGAGACCCAGTACTTC. The rearrangement uses TRBV5-1 and TRBJ2-5, with 7 bases that match TRBD1. V lost 4 bases to trimming and J lost 2 bases; unmatched junction nucleotides: 2. The CDR3 covers 13 residues. CDR1 and CDR2 (germline): SGHRS, YFSETQ.

The chain combines TRBV4-2 with TRBJ2-3; TRBD2 is a possible D gene (6 bases). The V gene lost 6 bases and the J gene lost 0 bases, with 10 bases spanning the gap. This CDR3 has 14 amino acids. The germline V gene encodes CDR1 LGHNA and CDR2 YNFKEQ. The CDR3 loop is CASSRELSTDTQYF. The CDR3 coding sequence is TGTGCCAGCAGTCGGGAGCTAAGCACAGATACGCAGTATTTT.